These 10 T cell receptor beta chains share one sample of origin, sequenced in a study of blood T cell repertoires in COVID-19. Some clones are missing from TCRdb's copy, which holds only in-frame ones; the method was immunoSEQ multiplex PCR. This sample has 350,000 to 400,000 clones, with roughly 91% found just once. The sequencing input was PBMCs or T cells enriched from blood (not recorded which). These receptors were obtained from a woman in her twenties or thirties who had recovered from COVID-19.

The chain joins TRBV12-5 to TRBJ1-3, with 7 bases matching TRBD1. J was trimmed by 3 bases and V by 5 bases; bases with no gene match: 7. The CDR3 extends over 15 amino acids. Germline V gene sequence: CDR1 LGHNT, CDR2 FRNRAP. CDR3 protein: CASGPARGRGNTIYF. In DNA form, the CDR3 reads TGTGCTAGTGGTCCGGCTAGGGGGCGTGGAAACACCATATATTTT.

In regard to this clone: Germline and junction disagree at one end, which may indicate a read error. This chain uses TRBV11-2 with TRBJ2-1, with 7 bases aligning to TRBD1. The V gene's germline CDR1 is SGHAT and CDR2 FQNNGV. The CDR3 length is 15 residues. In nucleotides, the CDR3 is TGTGCCAGCAGCTTAGATCGACAGGGTTCACCCCTCGGACTCTTC. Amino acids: CASSLDRQGSPLGLF.

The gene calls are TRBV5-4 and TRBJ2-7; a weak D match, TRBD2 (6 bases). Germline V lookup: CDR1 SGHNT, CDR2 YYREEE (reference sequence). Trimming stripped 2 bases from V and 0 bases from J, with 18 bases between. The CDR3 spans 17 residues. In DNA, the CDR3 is TGTGCCAGCAGCTTACCCACCGGGACTCCCTACTCCTACGAGCAGTACTTC. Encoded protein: CASSLPTGTPYSYEQYF.

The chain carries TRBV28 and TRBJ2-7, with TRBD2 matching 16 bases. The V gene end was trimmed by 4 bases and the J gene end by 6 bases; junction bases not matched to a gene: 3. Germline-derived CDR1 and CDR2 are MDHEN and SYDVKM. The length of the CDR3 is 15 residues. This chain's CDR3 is CASSSGLAGGTEQYF. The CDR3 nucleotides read TGTGCCAGCAGTTCGGGACTAGCGGGAGGGACCGAGCAGTACTTC.

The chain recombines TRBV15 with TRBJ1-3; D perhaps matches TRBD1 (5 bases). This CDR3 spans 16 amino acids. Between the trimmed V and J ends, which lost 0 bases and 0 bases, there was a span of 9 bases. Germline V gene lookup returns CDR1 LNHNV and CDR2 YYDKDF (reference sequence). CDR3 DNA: TGTGCCACCAGCAGAGAGGCAGGGCCCTCTGGAAACACCATATATTTT. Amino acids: CATSREAGPSGNTIYF.

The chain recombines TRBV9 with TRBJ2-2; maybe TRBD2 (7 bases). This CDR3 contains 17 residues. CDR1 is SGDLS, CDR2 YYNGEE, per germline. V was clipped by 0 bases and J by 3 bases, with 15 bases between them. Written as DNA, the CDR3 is TGTGCCAGCAGCGTAGGCGGGGGCTCCAAAGACACCGGGGAGCTGTTTTTT. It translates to CASSVGGGSKDTGELFF.

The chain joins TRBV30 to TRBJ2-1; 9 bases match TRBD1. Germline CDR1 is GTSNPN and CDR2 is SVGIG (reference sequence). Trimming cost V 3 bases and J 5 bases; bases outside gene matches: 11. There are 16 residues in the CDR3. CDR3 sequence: CAWSPFPGQGDNEQFF. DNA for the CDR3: TGTGCCTGGAGCCCCTTTCCGGGACAGGGAGACAATGAGCAGTTCTTC.

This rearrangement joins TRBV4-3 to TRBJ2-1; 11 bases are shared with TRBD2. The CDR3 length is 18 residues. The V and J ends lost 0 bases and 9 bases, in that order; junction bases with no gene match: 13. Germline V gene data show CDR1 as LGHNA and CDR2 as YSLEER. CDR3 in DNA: TGCGCCAGCAGCCAAGACCGGCTAGCGGGGGGTCCCTCCAGTGAGCAGTTCTTC. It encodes CASSQDRLAGGPSSEQFF.

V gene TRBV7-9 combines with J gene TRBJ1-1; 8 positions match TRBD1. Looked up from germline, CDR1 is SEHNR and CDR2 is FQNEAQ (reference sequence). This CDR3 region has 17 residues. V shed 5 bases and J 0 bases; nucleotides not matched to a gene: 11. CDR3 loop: CASSLDRGPLLNTEAFF. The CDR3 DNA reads TGTGCCAGCAGCCTAGACAGGGGACCCTTACTGAACACTGAAGCTTTCTTT.

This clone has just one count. The CDR3 DNA follows: TGTGCCAGCAGCACCCCAGGAGGACTCAGTAATTCACCCCTCCACTTT. Amino acid sequence: CASSTPGGLSNSPLHF. The chain carries TRBV7-2 and TRBJ1-6; D unclear. The CDR3 is 16 amino acids. The germline V gene has CDR1 SGHTA and CDR2 FQGNSA. Trimming left V 5 bases short and J 6 bases short, with 17 bases between.